Shown below are 20 T cell receptor beta chains from a single sample sequenced in a study of T cell repertoires in cytomegalovirus infection. TCRdb called the reads again in MiXCR, with one record for every CDR3 protein. The repertoire holds around 500,000 distinct CDR3 sequences, with roughly 42% as singletons. The antigens for these receptors are not known. Sequencing used cultured PBMCs, obtained from culture after CMV antigen stimulation. Receptors were obtained from a human donor in good health (CMV status not recorded). Some clones in this sample may be carry-over from other donors' samples.

This clonotype showed up just a few times. The CDR3 reads CASSWGGISYNEQFF. The CDR3 bases are TGTGCCAGCAGTTGGGGCGGAATATCCTACAATGAGCAGTTCTTC. V is TRBV12-3 or TRBV12-4 and J is TRBJ2-1; tentative D call: TRBD1 (5 bases). V was shortened by 4 bases and J by 1 base, with 11 bases between the two germline ends. The CDR3 contains 15 residues.

The chain couples TRBV19 to TRBJ2-1; TRBD2 agrees at 16 bases. This CDR3 spans 18 amino acids. V lost 5 bases and J lost 0; bases outside the gene matches: 4. Germline CDR1 LNHDA, CDR2 SQIVND (reference sequence). CDR3 region: CASSPGTSGGGSYNEQFF. In DNA form, the CDR3 reads TGTGCCAGTAGTCCCGGGACTAGCGGGGGGGGCTCCTACAATGAGCAGTTCTTC.

V gene TRBV7-6 combines with J gene TRBJ2-7; 11 bases are a match to TRBD1. After removal of 1 base from V and 1 base from J, the junction contained 9 bases not matched to a gene. This CDR3 has 18 amino acids. CDR1 and CDR2 (germline): SGHVS, FNYEAQ. The CDR3 region is CASSLDIRWDRGSYEQYF. In nucleotides, the CDR3 is TGTGCCAGCAGCTTAGACATCCGTTGGGACAGGGGGTCCTACGAGCAGTACTTC.

CDR3 sequence (DNA): TGTGCCAGCAGCTTAGGCGGGACAAAAAACGAGCAGTACTTC. Its translation is CASSLGGTKNEQYF. The rearrangement uses TRBV7-6 and TRBJ2-7; D may correspond to TRBD1 or TRBD2 (6 bases each). CDR3 length: 14 amino acids. Germline CDR1 and CDR2: SGHVS and FNYEAQ. The V gene lost 1 base and the J gene lost 5 bases, with 12 bases spanning the gap.

This clonotype was detected only once. The V call is TRBV5-4, the J call TRBJ2-3; D perhaps matches TRBD1 (6 bases). The length of the CDR3 is 14 residues. Trimming removed 6 bases from V and 2 bases from J, with 13 bases in between. Germline V gene sequence: CDR1 SGHNT, CDR2 YYREEE (reference sequence). The CDR3 region is CASNPGEATDTQYF. The DNA for the CDR3 is TGTGCCAGCAACCCAGGGGAAGCCACAGATACGCAGTATTTT.

This clonotype has a count of ten or more. This chain links TRBV7-2 with TRBJ2-3; D tentatively fits TRBD1 or TRBD2 (5 bases each). Germline V gene sequence: CDR1 SGHTA, CDR2 FQGNSA. This CDR3 spans 15 amino acids. V was clipped by 6 bases and J by 2 bases, with 15 bases between them. In DNA, the CDR3 is TGTGCCAGCAGTTCCGGGACGAGGGACACAGATACGCAGTATTTT. It encodes CASSSGTRDTDTQYF.

The V call is TRBV7-9, the J call TRBJ1-5; 9 nucleotides align to TRBD1. V lost 1 base to trimming and J lost 6 bases; unmatched junction nucleotides: 4. The CDR3 extends over 15 amino acids. The V gene's germline CDR1 is SEHNR and CDR2 FQNEAQ (reference sequence). CDR3 in DNA: TGTGCCAGCAGCTTAGGCGGGACAGGGAGTCAGCCCCAGCATTTT. Protein product: CASSLGGTGSQPQHF.

This clonotype has just one count. The rearrangement links TRBV4-1 to TRBJ2-2; D remains unclear. The germline CDR1 and CDR2 sequences are MGHRA and YSYEKL. The CDR3 consists of 12 residues. V lost 8 bases and J 4 bases, leaving 8 bases between the germline ends. The CDR3: CASLGGTGELFF. CDR3 in DNA: TGCGCCAGCTTAGGCGGCACCGGGGAGCTGTTTTTT.

This clonotype was observed a few times. The rearrangement links TRBV7-2 to TRBJ2-1; 7 bases agree with TRBD2. This CDR3 has 12 residues. Germline V gives CDR1 SGHTA, CDR2 FQGNSA. The V gene end was trimmed by 1 base and the J gene end by 13 bases; junction bases not matched to a gene: 4. CDR3 protein: CASSLDPSGQFF. In DNA, the CDR3 is TGTGCCAGCAGCTTAGATCCTAGCGGACAGTTCTTC.

The rearrangement links TRBV4-2 to TRBJ2-7, with 12 bases matching TRBD2. This CDR3 is 18 amino acids long. Per the germline V gene, CDR1 is LGHNA and CDR2 is YNFKEQ. With 4 bases clipped from V and 0 bases from J, the junction kept 10 bases outside the gene matches. CDR3: CASSPPGLLAGGSYEQYF. The DNA of the CDR3 is TGTGCCAGCAGCCCCCCGGGTTTACTAGCGGGGGGCTCCTACGAGCAGTACTTC.

At least ten counts were recorded for this clonotype. The CDR3 loop reads CASSPGVGRGRSYEQYF. In DNA form, the CDR3 reads TGTGCCAGCAGTCCGGGGGTGGGGAGGGGGCGATCCTACGAGCAGTACTTC. This rearrangement joins TRBV28 to TRBJ2-7, with D possibly being TRBD1 or TRBD2 (7 bases each). The length of the CDR3 is 17 residues. CDR1 and CDR2 from the germline V gene are MDHEN and SYDVKM. The V end lost 5 bases, the J end lost 1 base, and 21 bases lay between the germline ends.

This rearrangement joins TRBV4-1 to TRBJ2-5; 7 nucleotides align to TRBD1. The CDR3 covers 15 residues. CDR1 is MGHRA and CDR2 is YSYEKL in the germline V gene. V was pared by 1 base and J by 5 bases, with 7 bases of the junction left unmatched. The CDR3 sequence: CASSQVRGFWETQYF. The CDR3 DNA reads as TGCGCCAGCAGCCAAGTCAGGGGGTTTTGGGAGACCCAGTACTTC.

The gene calls are TRBV5-1 and TRBJ2-3, with TRBD2 matching 11 bases. Germline lookup yields CDR1 SGHRS and CDR2 YFSETQ. Trimming removed 6 bases from V and 3 bases from J; junction bases left unmatched: 6. The CDR3 runs 15 residues. The CDR3: CASNRGTSGTDTQYF. Written as DNA, the CDR3 is TGCGCCAGCAATCGGGGGACTAGCGGAACAGATACGCAGTATTTT.

The chain uses TRBV6-6 and TRBJ1-1; no firm D call. V lost 11 bases to trimming and J lost 3 bases, with 13 bases between them. The CDR3 totals 12 residues. Per the germline V gene, CDR1 is MNHNY and CDR2 is SVGAGI (reference sequence). CDR3 DNA: TGTGCCGCACGACTGATGGACACTGAAGCTTTCTTT. Protein sequence: CAARLMDTEAFF.

The chain employs TRBV19 and TRBJ2-2; no firm D call. Germline CDR1 LNHDA, CDR2 SQIVND (reference sequence). CDR3 length: 12 residues. V lost 9 bases to trimming and J lost 7 bases, with 12 bases between them. The CDR3 sequence: CASDPRRGELFF. The CDR3 DNA is TGTGCCAGCGACCCACGGCGCGGGGAGCTGTTTTTT.

This clonotype has more than one count but fewer than ten. The chain carries TRBV6-6 and TRBJ2-4; D is unresolved. V was pared by 4 bases and J by 0 bases, with 4 bases between. Germline V gene data show CDR1 as MNHNY and CDR2 as SVGAGI (reference sequence). CDR3 length: 13 amino acids. CDR3 in amino acids: CASSSVAKNIQYF. In nucleotides, the CDR3 is TGTGCCAGCAGTTCTGTAGCCAAAAACATTCAGTACTTC.

The gene calls are TRBV7-2 and TRBJ2-1, with TRBD2 matching 11 bases. V was clipped by 4 bases and J by 7 bases; unmatched bases: 3. The CDR3 has 14 amino acids. Germline V gene lookup returns CDR1 SGHTA and CDR2 FQGNSA. The CDR3 coding sequence is TGTGCCAGCAGCTCTGTAGCGGGGGGGAATGAGCAGTTCTTC. It is translated as CASSSVAGGNEQFF.

The chain has TRBV6-6 and TRBJ2-2; D may be TRBD1 (6 bases). The V gene's germline CDR1 is MNHNY and CDR2 SVGAGI (reference sequence). The CDR3 loop spans 13 amino acids. With 4 bases removed from V and 6 bases from J, the gap between germline ends came to 9 bases. CDR3 DNA sequence: TGTGCCAGCAGTTCTCAGGGGTCCGGGGAGCTGTTTTTT. Its protein is CASSSQGSGELFF.

This chain joins TRBV9 and TRBJ2-5; tentative D call: TRBD1 (6 bases). This CDR3 is built from 17 residues. Deletions cut 0 bases from V and 2 bases from J, with 17 bases between. CDR1 and CDR2 from the germline V gene are SGDLS and YYNGEE. This CDR3 is CASSVAPGAWSQETQYF. CDR3 coding DNA: TGTGCCAGCAGCGTAGCCCCAGGGGCTTGGTCACAAGAGACCCAGTACTTC.

The chain has TRBV4-1 and TRBJ2-1; TRBD1 might be the D (5 bases). The CDR3 contains 15 residues. Germline values: CDR1 MGHRA, CDR2 YSYEKL. V was cut by 1 base and J by 8 bases, with 15 bases left in between. The CDR3 reads CASSQVGVSRDEQFF. Here the CDR3 DNA reads TGCGCCAGCAGCCAAGTAGGGGTGAGTAGGGATGAGCAGTTCTTC.